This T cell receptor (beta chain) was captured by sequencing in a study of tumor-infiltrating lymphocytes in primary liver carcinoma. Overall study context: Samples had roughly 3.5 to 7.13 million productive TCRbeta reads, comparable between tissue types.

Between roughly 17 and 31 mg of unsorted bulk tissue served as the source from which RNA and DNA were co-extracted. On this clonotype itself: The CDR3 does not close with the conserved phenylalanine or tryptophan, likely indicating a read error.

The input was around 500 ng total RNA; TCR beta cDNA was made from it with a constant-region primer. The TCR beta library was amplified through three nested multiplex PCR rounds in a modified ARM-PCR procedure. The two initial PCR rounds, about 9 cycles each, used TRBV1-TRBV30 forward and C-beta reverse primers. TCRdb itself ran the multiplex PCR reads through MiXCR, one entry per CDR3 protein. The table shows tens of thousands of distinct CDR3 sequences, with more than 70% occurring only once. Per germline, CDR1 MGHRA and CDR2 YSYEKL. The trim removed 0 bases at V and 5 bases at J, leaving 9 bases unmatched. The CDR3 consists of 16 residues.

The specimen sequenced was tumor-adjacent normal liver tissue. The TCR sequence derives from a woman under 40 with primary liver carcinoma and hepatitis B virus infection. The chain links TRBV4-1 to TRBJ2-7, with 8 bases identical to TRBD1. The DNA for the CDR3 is TGCGCCAGCAGCCAAGAGAGCGCGACAGGGGTCAACGAGCAGTACATA. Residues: CASSQESATGVNEQYI.